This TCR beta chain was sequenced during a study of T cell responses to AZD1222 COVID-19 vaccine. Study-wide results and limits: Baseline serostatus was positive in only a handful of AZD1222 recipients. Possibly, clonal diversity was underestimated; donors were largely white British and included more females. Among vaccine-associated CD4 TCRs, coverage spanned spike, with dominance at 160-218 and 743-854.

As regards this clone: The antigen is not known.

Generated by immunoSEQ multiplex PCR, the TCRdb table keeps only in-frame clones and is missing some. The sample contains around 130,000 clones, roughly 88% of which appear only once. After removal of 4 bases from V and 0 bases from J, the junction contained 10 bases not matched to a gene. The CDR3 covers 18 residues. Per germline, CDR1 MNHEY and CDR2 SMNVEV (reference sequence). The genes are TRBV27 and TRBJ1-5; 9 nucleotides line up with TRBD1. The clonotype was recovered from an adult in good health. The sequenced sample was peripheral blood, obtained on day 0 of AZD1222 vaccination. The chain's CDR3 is CASSSGQGWGYSNQPQHF. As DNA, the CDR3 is TGTGCCAGCAGTTCGGGACAGGGATGGGGTTATAGCAATCAGCCCCAGCATTTT.